This T cell receptor beta chain was sequenced during a study of CXCR3-negative and CXCR3-positive naive CD8 T cells. Overall study context: Libraries each contributed about 1.5 +/- 0.3 million TRB reads, for about 135 million in total. General study findings and limits: Diversity in memory CD8+ cells fell much lower than the comparably high levels seen in both naive subsets. The TRB CDR3s that CXCR3-positive naive cells carried were more hydrophobic than those of CXCR3-negative naive cells. Within a donor, both naive subsets shared TRBV-TRBJ usage, unlike memory cells.

CD45RO-CCR7+CD27+CD95- cells counted as naive CD8+ T cells. Germline V lookup: CDR1 MNHNY, CDR2 SVGAGI (reference sequence). This CDR3 spans 15 amino acids. UMI-labeled 5' RACE yielded the TRB cDNA libraries. TCRdb reanalyzed the 5' RACE reads, giving one entry per CDR3 protein sequence and no DNA. The listing records some 120,000 distinct CDR3 sequences. Details on this clonotype: Its antigen is still unknown.

The clonotype was recovered from a human donor in good health. Some clones in this sample may be carry-over from other donors' samples. The chain joins TRBV6-6 to TRBJ2-5; TCRdb outputs TRBD1, but without DNA this stays unchecked. The sequenced material came from naive CXCR3+ CD8+ T cells from blood. Subset: CD45RO-CCR7+CD27+CD95- naive CD8+ T cells expressing CXCR3 (TNR3+). CDR3 region: CASSYSTGEGETQYF.